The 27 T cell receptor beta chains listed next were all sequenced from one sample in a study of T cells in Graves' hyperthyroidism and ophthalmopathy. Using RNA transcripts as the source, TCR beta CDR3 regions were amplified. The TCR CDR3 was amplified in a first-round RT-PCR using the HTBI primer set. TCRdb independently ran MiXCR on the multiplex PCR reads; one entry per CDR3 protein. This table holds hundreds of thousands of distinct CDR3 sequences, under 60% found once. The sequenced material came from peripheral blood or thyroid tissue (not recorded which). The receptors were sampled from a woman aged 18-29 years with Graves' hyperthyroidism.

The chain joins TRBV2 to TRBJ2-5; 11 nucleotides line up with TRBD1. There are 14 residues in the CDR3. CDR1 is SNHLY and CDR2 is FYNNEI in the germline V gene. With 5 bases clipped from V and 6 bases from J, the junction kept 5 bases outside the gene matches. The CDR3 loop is CASSSGTGGKTQYF. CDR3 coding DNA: TGTGCCAGCAGTTCCGGGACAGGGGGGAAGACCCAGTACTTC. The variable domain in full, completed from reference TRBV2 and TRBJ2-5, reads EPEVTQTPSHQVTQMGQEVILRCVPISNHLYFYWYRQILGQKVEFLVSFYNNEISEKSEIFDDQFSVERPDGSNFTLKIRSTKLEDSAMYFCASSSGTGGKTQYFGPGTRLLVL.

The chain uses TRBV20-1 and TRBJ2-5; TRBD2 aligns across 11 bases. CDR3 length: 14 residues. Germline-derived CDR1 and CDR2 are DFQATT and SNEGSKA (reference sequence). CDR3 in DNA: TGCAGAGCCGTGGGACTAGCGGTCCAAGAGACCCAGTACTTC. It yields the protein CRAVGLAVQETQYF.

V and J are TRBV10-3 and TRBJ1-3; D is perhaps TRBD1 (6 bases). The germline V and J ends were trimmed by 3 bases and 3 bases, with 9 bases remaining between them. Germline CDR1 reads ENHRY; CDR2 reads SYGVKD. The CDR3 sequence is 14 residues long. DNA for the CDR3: TGTGCCATCAGTGATGAGGGGGTTGGAAACACCATATATTTT. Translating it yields CAISDEGVGNTIYF.

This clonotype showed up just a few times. In DNA form, the CDR3 reads TGTGCCAGCAGCTTGAGATATAGCGGGAGGGGCGAAGAGACCCAGTACTTC. Translation gives CASSLRYSGRGEETQYF. The chain couples TRBV5-5 to TRBJ2-5, with 11 bases aligning to TRBD2. CDR3 length: 17 amino acids. The germline V gene encodes CDR1 SGHKS and CDR2 YYEKEE (reference sequence). Trimming took 1 base from V and 3 from J; bases not matched to a gene: 8.

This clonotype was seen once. The CDR3 sequence is CASRLGVEAFF. CDR3 sequence (DNA): TGTGCTTCCAGATTGGGGGTTGAAGCTTTCTTT. The chain joins TRBV12-3 or TRBV12-4 to TRBJ1-1, with D perhaps matching TRBD1 (5 bases). The CDR3 is made up of 11 amino acids.

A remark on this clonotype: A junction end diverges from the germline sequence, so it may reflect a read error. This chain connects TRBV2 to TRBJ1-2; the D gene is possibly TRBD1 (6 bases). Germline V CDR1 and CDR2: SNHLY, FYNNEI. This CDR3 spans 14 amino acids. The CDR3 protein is CARSPSGGPYGYTF. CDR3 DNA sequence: TGTGCCCGCAGCCCATCGGGGGGGCCGTATGGCTACACCTTC.

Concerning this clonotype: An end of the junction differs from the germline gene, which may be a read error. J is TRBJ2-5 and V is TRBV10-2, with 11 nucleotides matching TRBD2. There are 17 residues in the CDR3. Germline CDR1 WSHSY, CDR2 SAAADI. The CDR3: CASSYIRLAGRQETQYF. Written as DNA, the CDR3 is TGTGCCAGCAGTTACATTAGACTAGCGGGACGGCAAGAGACCCAGTACTTC.

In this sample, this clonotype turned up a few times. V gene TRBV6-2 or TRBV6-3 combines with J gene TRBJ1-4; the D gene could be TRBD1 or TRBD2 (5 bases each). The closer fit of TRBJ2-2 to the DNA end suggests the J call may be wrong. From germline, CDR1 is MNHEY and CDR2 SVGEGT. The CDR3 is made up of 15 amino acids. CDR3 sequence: CASSPGRMNTGELFF. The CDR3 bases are TGTGCCAGCAGTCCGGGACGGATGAACACCGGGGAGCTGTTTTTT.

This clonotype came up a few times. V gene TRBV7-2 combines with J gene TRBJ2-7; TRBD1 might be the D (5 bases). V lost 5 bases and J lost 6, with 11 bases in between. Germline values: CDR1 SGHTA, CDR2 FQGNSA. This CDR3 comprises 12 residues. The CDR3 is CASSPWGGEQYF. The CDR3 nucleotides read TGTGCCAGCAGCCCTTGGGGCGGCGAGCAGTACTTC.

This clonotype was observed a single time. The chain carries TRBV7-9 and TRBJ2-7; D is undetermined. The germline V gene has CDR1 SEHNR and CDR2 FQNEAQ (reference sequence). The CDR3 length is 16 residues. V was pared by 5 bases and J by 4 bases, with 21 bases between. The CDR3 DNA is TGTGCCAGCAGCACGGAAATCTCCTTCAGGAGTTACGAGCAGTACTTC. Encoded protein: CASSTEISFRSYEQYF.

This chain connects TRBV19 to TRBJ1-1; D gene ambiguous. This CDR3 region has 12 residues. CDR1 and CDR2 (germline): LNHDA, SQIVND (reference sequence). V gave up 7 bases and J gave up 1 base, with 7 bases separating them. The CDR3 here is CASKEGNTEAFF. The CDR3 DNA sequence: TGTGCCAGTAAAGAGGGGAACACTGAAGCTTTCTTT.

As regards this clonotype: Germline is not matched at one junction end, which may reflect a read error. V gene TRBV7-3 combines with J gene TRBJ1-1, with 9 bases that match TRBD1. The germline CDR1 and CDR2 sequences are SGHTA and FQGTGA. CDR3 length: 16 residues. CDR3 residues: CASSQDRTGAGTEAFF. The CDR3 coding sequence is TGCGCCAGCAGCCAAGATAGGACAGGGGCGGGGACTGAAGCTTTCTTT. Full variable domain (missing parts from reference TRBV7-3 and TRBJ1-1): GAGVSQTPSNKVTEKGKYVELRCDPISGHTALYWYRQSLGQGPEFLIYFQGTGAADDSGLPNDRFFAVRPEGSVSTLKIQRTERGDSAVYLCASSQDRTGAGTEAFFGQGTRLTVV.

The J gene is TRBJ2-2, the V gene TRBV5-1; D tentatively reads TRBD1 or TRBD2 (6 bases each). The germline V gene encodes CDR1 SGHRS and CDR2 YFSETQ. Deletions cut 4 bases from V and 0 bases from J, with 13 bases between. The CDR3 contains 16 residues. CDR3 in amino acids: CASSRRGRTNTGELFF. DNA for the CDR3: TGCGCCAGCAGCCGCCGGGGGCGTACGAACACCGGGGAGCTGTTTTTT.

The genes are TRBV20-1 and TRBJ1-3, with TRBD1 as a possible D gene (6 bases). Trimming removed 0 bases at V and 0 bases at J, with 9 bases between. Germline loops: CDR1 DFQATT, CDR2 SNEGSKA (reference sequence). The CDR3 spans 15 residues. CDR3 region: CSARDDRSSGNTIYF. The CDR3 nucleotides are TGCAGTGCTAGAGATGACAGGAGCTCTGGAAACACCATATATTTT.

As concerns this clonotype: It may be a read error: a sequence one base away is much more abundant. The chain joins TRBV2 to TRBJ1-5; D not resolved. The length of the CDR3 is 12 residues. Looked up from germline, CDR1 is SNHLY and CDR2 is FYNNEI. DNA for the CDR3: TGTGCCAGCAGAGTTAGCAGTCAGCCCCAGCATTTT. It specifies CASRVSSQPQHF.

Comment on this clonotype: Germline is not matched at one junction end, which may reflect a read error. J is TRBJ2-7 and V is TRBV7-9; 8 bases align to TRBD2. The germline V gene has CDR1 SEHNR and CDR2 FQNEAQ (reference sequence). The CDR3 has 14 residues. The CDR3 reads CASSQTSGRYEQYF. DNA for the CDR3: TGCGCCAGCAGCCAAACTAGCGGACGCTACGAGCAGTACTTC.

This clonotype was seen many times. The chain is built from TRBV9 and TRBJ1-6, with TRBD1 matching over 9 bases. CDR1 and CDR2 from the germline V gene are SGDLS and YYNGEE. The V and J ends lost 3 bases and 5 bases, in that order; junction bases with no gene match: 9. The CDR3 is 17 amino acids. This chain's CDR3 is CASSDSGTGINNSPLHF. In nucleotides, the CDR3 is TGTGCCAGCAGCGATTCCGGGACAGGGATAAATAATTCACCCCTCCACTTT.

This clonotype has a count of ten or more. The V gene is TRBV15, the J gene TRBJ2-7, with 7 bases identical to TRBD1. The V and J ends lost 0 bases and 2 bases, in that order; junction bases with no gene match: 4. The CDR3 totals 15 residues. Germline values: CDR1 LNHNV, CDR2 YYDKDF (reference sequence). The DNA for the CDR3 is TGTGCCACCAGCAGAGATCGCCAGGGGGCCTACGAGCAGTACTTC. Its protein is CATSRDRQGAYEQYF.

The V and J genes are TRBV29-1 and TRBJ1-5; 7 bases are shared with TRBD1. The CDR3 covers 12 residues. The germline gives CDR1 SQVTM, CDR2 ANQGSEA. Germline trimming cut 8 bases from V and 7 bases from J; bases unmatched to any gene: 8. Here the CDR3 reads CSSGQGGQPQHF. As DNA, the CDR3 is TGCAGCTCGGGGCAGGGGGGGCAGCCCCAGCATTTT.

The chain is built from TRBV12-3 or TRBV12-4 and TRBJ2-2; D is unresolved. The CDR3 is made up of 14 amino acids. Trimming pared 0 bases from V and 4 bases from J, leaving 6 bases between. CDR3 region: CASSLATFTGELFF. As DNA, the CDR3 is TGTGCCAGCAGTTTAGCCACCTTCACCGGGGAGCTGTTTTTT.

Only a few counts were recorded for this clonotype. Written as DNA, the CDR3 is TGTGCCAGCAGCATGACGGGTGCATCCGGGGAGCTGTTTTTT. Amino acid sequence: CASSMTGASGELFF. The chain links TRBV7-9 to TRBJ2-2; no clear D. V was trimmed by 5 bases and J by 6 bases, leaving 13 bases between them. Germline-derived CDR1 and CDR2 are SEHNR and FQNEAQ (reference sequence). The CDR3 consists of 14 residues.

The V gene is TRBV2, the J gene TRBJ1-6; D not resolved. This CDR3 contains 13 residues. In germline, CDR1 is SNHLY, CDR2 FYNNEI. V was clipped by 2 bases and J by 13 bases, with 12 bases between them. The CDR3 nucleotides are TGTGCCAGCAGTGAACGGGCGGGATCCCCCCTCCACTTT. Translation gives CASSERAGSPLHF.

CDR3 residues: CASSHRPRGIYGYTF. As DNA, the CDR3 is TGTGCCAGCAGCCATAGGCCCAGGGGAATTTACGGCTACACCTTC. V is TRBV7-6 and J is TRBJ1-2; TRBD1 might be the D (6 bases). This CDR3 contains 15 residues. CDR1 and CDR2 from the germline V gene are SGHVS and FNYEAQ. Trimming removed 5 bases at V and 8 bases at J, with 21 bases between.

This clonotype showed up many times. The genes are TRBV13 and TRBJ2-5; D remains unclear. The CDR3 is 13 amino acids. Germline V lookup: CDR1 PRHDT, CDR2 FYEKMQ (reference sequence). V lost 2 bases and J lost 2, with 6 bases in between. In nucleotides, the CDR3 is TGTGCCAGCAGCTTAAGACTGCAAGAGACCCAGTACTTC. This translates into CASSLRLQETQYF.

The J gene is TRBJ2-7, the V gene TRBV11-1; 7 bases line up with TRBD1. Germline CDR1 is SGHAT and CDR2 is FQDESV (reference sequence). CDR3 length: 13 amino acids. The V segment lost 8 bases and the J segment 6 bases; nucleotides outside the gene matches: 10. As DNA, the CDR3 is TGTGCCAGCGGGCAGCTAGAGGGGGCCGAGCAGTACTTC. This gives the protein CASGQLEGAEQYF.

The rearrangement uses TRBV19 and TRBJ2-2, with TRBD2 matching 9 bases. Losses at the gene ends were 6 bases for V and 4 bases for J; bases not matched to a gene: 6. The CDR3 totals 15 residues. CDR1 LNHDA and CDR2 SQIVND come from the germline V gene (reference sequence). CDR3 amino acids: CASSSGGSGTGELFF. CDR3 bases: TGTGCCAGTAGCAGCGGGGGGTCGGGCACCGGGGAGCTGTTTTTT.

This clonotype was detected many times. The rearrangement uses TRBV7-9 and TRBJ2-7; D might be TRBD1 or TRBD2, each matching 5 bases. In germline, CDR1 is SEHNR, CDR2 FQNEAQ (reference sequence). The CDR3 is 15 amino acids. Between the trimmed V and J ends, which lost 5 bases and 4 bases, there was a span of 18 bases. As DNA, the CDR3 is TGTGCCAGCAGCGGATTAAGGGGACGAATGTACGAGCAGTACTTC. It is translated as CASSGLRGRMYEQYF.